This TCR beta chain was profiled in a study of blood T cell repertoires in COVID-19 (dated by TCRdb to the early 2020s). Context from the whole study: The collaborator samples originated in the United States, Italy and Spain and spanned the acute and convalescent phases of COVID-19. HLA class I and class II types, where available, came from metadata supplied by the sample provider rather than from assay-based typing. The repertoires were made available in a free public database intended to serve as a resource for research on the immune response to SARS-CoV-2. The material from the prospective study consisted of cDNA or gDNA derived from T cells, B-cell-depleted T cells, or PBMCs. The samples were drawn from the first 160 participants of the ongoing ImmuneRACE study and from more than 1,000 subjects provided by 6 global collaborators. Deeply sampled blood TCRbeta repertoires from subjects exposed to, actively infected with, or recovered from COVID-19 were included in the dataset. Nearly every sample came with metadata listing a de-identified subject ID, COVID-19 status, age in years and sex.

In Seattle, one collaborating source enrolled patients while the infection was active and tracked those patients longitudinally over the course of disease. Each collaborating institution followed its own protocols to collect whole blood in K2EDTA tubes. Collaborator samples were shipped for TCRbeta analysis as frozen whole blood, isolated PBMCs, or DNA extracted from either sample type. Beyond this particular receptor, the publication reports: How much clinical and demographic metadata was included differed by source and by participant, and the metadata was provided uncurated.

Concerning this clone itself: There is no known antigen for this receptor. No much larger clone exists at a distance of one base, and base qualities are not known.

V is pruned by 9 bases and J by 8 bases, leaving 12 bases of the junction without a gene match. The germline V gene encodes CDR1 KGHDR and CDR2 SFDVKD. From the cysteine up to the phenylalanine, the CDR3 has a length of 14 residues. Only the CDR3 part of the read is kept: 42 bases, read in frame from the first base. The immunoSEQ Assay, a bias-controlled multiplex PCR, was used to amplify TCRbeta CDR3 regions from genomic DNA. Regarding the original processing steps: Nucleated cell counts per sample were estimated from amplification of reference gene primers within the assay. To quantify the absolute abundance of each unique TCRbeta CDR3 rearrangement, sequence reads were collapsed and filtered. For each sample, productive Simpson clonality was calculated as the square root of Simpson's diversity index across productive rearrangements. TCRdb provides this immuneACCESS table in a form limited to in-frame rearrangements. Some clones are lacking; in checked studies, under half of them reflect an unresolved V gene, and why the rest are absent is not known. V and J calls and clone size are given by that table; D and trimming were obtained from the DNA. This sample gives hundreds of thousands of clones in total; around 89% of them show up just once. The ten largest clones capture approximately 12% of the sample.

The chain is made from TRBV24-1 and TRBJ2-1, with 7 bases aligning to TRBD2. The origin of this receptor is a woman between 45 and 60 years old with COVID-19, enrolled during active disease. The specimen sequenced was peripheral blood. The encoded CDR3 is CATSDAGVIYEQFF. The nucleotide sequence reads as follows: TGTGCCACCTCTGACGCGGGGGTAATATATGAGCAGTTCTTC.